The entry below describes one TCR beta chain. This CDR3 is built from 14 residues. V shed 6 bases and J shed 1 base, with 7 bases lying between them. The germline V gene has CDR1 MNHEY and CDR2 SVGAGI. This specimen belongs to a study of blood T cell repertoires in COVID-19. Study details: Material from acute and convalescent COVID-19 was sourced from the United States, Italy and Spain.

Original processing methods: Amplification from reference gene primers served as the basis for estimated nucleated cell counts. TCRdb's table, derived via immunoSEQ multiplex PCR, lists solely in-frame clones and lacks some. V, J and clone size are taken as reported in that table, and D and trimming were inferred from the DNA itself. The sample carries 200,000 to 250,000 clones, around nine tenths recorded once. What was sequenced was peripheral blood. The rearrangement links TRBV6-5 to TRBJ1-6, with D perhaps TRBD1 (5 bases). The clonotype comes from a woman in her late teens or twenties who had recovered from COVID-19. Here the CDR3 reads CASRRTSYNSPLHF. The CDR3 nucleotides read TGTGCCAGCAGAAGGACATCCTATAATTCACCCCTCCACTTT.